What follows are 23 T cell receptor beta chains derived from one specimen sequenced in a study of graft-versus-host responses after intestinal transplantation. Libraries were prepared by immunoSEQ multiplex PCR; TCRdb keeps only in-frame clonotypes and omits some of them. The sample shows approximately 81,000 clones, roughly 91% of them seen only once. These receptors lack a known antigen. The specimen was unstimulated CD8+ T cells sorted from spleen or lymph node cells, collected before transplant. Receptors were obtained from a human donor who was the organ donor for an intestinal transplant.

CDR3 sequence: CASSSLLAGSTDTQYF. The CDR3 DNA is TGTGCCAGCAGTTCCCTCCTGGCAGGGTCGACAGATACGCAGTATTTT. The rearrangement links TRBV27 to TRBJ2-3, with D possibly TRBD1 on 5 matching bases. Per germline, CDR1 MNHEY and CDR2 SMNVEV (reference sequence). Trimming removed 4 bases from V and 3 bases from J, with 17 bases in between. CDR3 length: 16 amino acids.

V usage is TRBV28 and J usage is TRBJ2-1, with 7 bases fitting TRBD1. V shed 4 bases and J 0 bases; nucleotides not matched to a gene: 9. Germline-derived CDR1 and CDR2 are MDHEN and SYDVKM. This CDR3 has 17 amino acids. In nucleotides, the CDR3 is TGTGCCAGCAGTTATGAGCCGGGACAGTACTCCTACAATGAGCAGTTCTTC. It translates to CASSYEPGQYSYNEQFF.

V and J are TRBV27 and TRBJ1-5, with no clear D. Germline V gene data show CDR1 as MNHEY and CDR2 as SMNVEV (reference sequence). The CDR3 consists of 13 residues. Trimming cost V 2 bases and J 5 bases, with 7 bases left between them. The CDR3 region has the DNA TGTGCCAGCAGTTTAGGTTTGGATCAGCCCCAGCATTTT. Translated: CASSLGLDQPQHF.

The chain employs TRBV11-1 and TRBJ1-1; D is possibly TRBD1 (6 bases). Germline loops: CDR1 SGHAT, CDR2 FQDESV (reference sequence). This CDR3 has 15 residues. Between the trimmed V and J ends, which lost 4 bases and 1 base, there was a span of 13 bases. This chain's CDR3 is CASSSFPGANTEAFF. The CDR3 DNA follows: TGTGCCAGCAGCTCATTCCCAGGGGCGAACACTGAAGCTTTCTTT.

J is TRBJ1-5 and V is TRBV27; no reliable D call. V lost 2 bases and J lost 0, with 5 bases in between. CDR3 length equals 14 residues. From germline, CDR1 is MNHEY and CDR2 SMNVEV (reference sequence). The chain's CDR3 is CASSLLNSNQPQHF. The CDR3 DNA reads TGTGCCAGCAGTTTACTCAATAGCAATCAGCCCCAGCATTTT.

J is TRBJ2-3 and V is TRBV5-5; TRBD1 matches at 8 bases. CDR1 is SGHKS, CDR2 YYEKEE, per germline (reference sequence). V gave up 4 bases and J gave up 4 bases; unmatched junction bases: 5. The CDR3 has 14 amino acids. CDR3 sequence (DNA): TGTGCCAGCAGCCCTGGACAGGGACCAGATACGCAGTATTTT. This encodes CASSPGQGPDTQYF.

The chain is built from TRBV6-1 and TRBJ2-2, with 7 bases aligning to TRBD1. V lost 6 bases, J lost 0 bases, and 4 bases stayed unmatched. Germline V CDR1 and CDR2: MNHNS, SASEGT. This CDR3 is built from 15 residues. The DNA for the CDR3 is TGTGCCAGCAGGACAGGGACCGCGAACACCGGGGAGCTGTTTTTT. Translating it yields CASRTGTANTGELFF.

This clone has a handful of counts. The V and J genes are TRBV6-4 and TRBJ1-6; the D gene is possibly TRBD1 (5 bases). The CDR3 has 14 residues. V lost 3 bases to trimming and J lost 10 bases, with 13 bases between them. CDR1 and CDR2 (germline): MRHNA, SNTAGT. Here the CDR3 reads CASSESPEGSPLHF. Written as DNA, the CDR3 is TGTGCCAGCAGTGAATCACCAGAGGGGTCACCCCTCCACTTT.

The CDR3 spells CATQPRGPYTDTQYF. CDR3 DNA sequence: TGTGCCACCCAACCCCGGGGGCCCTACACAGATACGCAGTATTTT. This sequence joins TRBV6-6 and TRBJ2-3, with D perhaps matching TRBD1 or TRBD2 (6 bases each). This CDR3 spans 15 amino acids. CDR1 and CDR2 from the germline V gene are MNHNY and SVGAGI (reference sequence). V was trimmed by 10 bases and J by 2 bases, leaving 19 bases between them.

The CDR3 sequence: CASSELVWQGEQPQHF. In nucleotides, the CDR3 is TGTGCCAGCAGTGAACTTGTCTGGCAGGGTGAACAGCCCCAGCATTTT. The rearrangement uses TRBV6-1 and TRBJ1-5; D perhaps matches TRBD1 (5 bases). The CDR3 has 16 residues. Germline V CDR1 and CDR2: MNHNS, SASEGT. V lost 2 bases and J 7 bases, leaving 18 bases between the germline ends.

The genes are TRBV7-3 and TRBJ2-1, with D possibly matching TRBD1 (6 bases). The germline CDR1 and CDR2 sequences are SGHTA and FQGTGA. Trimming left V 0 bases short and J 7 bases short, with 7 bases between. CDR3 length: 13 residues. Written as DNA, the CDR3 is TGTGCCAGCAGCTTAACTAGGGGGAATGAGCAGTTCTTC. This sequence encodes CASSLTRGNEQFF.

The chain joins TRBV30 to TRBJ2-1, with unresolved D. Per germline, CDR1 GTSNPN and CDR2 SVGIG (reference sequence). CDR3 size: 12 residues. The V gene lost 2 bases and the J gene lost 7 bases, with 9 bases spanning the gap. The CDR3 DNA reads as TGTGCCTGGAGTCGTCTAATAAATGAGCAGTTCTTC. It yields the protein CAWSRLINEQFF. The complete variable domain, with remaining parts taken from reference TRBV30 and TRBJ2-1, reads SQTIHQWPATLVQPVGSPLSLECTVEGTSNPNLYWYRQAAGRGLQLLFYSVGIGQISSEVPQNLSASRPQDRQFILSSKKLLLSDSGFYLCAWSRLINEQFFGPGTRLTVL.

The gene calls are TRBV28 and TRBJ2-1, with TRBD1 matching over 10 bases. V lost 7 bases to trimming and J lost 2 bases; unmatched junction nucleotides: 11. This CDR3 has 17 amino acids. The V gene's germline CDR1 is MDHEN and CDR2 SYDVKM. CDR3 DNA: TGTGCCAGCACCCGGGACAGGGGTTTTGTGACCTACAATGAGCAGTTCTTC. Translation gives CASTRDRGFVTYNEQFF. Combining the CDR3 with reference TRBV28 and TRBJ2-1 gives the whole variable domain DVKVTQSSRYLVKRTGEKVFLECVQDMDHENMFWYRQDPGLGLRLIYFSYDVKMKEKGDIPEGYSVSREKKERFSLILESASTNQTSMYLCASTRDRGFVTYNEQFFGPGTRLTVL.

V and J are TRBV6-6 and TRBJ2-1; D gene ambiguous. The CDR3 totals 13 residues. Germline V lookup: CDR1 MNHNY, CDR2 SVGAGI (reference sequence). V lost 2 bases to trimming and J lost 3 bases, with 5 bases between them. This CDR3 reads CASSYNHYNEQFF. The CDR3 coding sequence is TGTGCCAGCAGTTACAACCACTACAATGAGCAGTTCTTC.

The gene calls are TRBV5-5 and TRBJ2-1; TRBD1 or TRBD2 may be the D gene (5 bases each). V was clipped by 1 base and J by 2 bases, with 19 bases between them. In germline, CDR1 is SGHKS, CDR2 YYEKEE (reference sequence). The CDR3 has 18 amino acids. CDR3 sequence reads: CASSLRAIPGTTYNEQFF. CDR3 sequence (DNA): TGTGCCAGCAGCTTGCGGGCGATACCGGGGACGACCTACAATGAGCAGTTCTTC.

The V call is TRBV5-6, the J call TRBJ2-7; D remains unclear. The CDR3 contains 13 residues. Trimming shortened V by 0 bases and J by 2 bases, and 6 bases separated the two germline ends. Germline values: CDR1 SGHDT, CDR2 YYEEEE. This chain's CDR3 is CASSLAWTYEQYF. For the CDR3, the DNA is TGTGCCAGCAGCTTGGCCTGGACCTACGAGCAGTACTTC.

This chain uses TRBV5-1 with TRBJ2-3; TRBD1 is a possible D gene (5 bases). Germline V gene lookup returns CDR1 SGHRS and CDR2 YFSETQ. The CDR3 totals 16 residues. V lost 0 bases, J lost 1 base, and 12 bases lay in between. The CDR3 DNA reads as TGCGCCAGCAGCTTGGGTATTTGGGGCCGCACAGATACGCAGTATTTT. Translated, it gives CASSLGIWGRTDTQYF.

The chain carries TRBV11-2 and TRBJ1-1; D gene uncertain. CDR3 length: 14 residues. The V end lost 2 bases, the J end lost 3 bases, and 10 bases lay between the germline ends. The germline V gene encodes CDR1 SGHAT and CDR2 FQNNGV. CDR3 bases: TGTGCCAGCAGCTTATTTATCATGGACACTGAAGCTTTCTTT. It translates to CASSLFIMDTEAFF.

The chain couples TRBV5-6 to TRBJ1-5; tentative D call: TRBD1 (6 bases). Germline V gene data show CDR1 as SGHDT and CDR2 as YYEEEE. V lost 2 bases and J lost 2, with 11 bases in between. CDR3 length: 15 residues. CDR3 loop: CASSLQGYGNQPQHF. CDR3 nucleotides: TGTGCCAGCAGCTTACAGGGTTATGGCAATCAGCCCCAGCATTTT.

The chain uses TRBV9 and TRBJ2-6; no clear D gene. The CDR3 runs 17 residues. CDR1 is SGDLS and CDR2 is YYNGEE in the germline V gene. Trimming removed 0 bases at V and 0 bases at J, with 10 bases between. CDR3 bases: TGTGCCAGCAGCGTAGGGGGTTGGGGCTCTGGGGCCAACGTCCTGACTTTC. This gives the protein CASSVGGWGSGANVLTF. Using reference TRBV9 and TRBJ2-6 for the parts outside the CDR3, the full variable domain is DSGVTQTPKHLITATGQRVTLRCSPRSGDLSVYWYQQSLDQGLQFLIQYYNGEERAKGNILERFSAQQFPDLHSELNLSSLELGDSALYFCASSVGGWGSGANVLTFGAGSRLTVL.

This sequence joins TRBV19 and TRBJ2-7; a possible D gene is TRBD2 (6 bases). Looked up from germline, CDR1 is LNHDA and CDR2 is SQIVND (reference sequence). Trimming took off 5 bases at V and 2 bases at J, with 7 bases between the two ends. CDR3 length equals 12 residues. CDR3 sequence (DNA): TGTGCCAGTAGTCCGGGAGCCTACGAGCAGTACTTC. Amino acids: CASSPGAYEQYF.

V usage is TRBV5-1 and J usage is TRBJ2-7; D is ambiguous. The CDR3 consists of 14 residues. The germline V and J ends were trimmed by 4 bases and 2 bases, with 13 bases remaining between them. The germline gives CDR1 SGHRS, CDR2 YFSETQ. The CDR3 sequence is CASSPYRRTYEQYF. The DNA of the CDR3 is TGCGCCAGCAGCCCGTATCGACGGACCTACGAGCAGTACTTC. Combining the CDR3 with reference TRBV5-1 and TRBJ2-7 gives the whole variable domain KAGVTQTPRYLIKTRGQQVTLSCSPISGHRSVSWYQQTPGQGLQFLFEYFSETQRNKGNFPGRFSGRQFSNSRSEMNVSTLELGDSALYLCASSPYRRTYEQYFGPGTRLTVT.

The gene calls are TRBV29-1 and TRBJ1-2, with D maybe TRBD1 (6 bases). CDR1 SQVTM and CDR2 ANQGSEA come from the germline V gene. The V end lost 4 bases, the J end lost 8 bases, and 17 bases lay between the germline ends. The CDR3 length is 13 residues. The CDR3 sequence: CSVVGGGSRGYTF. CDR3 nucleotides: TGCAGCGTTGTAGGGGGGGGATCCAGGGGCTACACCTTC.